This paragraph covers one TCR beta chain sequence. Its antigen is still unknown. The data belong to a study of STAT5B mutations in CD4+ large granular lymphocyte leukemia. Study-wide findings and caveats: 8/27 top patient clones versus 2/35 control clones were TRBV06-family.

With 6 bases removed from V and 9 bases from J, the gap between germline ends came to 12 bases. Germline loops: CDR1 ENHRY, CDR2 SYGVKD. The CDR3 totals 12 residues. Generated by immunoSEQ multiplex PCR, the TCRdb table keeps only in-frame clones and is missing some. The sample yields 34,000 or so clones, just under 85% seen once. Controls came from buffy coats of healthy blood donors. This rearrangement joins TRBV10-3 to TRBJ2-1; D tentatively reads TRBD1 or TRBD2 (6 bases each). This clonotype was sampled from a human donor in good health. The sequencing input was CD4+ T cells from blood buffy coats. The CDR3 spells CAISGGRVEQFF. The CDR3 DNA follows: TGTGCCATCAGCGGGGGCCGAGTTGAGCAGTTCTTC.